The 28 T cell receptor beta chains reported below all come from one sample, sequenced in a study of molecular identifiers for immune sequencing clone quantification. TCRdb passed the PCR reads through MiXCR, listing each CDR3 protein once. The sample consists of hundreds of thousands of distinct CDR3 sequences, 15% to 20% of them appearing once. The sample was naive CD8+ T cells from blood, with Jurkat cell RNA spiked in. Subset in this sample: FACS-sorted CD8+CD4-CCR7+CD45RA+ naive T cells. These receptors all come from a human donor in good health. Some libraries in this study had Jurkat cell RNA spiked in.

This clonotype was counted ten times or more. This chain uses TRBV7-2 with TRBJ2-4, with D tentatively TRBD1 (5 bases). Trimming removed 2 bases from V and 1 base from J, with 12 bases in between. This CDR3 comprises 16 residues. Germline V gene lookup returns CDR1 SGHTA and CDR2 FQGNSA. CDR3 DNA: TGTGCCAGCAGCTTAAGGGGCCTCACCGCCAAAAACATTCAGTACTTC. This sequence encodes CASSLRGLTAKNIQYF.

At least ten counts were recorded for this clonotype. The chain uses TRBV12-3 or TRBV12-4 and TRBJ1-5; TRBD1 aligns across 7 bases. CDR3 length equals 15 residues. J lost 6 bases, V lost 2 bases, and 7 bases had no gene match. CDR3 DNA sequence: TGTGCCAGCAGTTTAACAGGGGTTCTTGCTCAGCCCCAGCATTTT. Translating it yields CASSLTGVLAQPQHF.

This clonotype has a count of ten or more. The rearrangement uses TRBV19 and TRBJ2-1; D is unclear. This CDR3 has 15 amino acids. CDR1 is LNHDA, CDR2 SQIVND, per germline (reference sequence). V was pared by 3 bases and J by 2 bases, with 11 bases between. Written as DNA, the CDR3 is TGTGCCAGTAGTATTAGCCCAGTGGCCTACAATGAGCAGTTCTTC. Translating it yields CASSISPVAYNEQFF. The whole variable domain, remainder taken from reference TRBV19 and TRBJ2-1, is DGGITQSPKYLFRKEGQNVTLSCEQNLNHDAMYWYRQDPGQGLRLIYYSQIVNDFQKGDIAEGYSVSREKKESFPLTVTSAQKNPTAFYLCASSISPVAYNEQFFGPGTRLTVL.

The genes are TRBV27 and TRBJ2-5; tentatively, D is TRBD1 (6 bases). Between the trimmed V and J ends, which lost 4 bases and 5 bases, there was a span of 14 bases. Germline CDR1 reads MNHEY; CDR2 reads SMNVEV (reference sequence). The CDR3 extends over 14 amino acids. In DNA form, the CDR3 reads TGTGCCAGCAGTTGGAGCTGGGGGCGTGAGACCCAGTACTTC. It translates to CASSWSWGRETQYF.

This clonotype was counted once. The chain uses TRBV13 and TRBJ2-1; 9 bases fit TRBD2. The ends lost 0 bases at V and 5 bases at J; junction bases unmatched: 2. The CDR3 totals 15 residues. The germline V gene has CDR1 PRHDT and CDR2 FYEKMQ (reference sequence). In nucleotides, the CDR3 is TGTGCCAGCAGCTTAGGGCGGGGGGGCCACAATGAGCAGTTCTTC. It specifies CASSLGRGGHNEQFF.

A remark on this clonotype: An end of the junction does not agree with germline; a read error may underlie this. This chain joins TRBV6-1 and TRBJ2-7; D is unresolved. CDR3 length equals 11 residues. The V gene's germline CDR1 is MNHNS and CDR2 SASEGT. The CDR3 loop reads CACSDGYEQYF. The CDR3 nucleotides read TGTGCCTGCAGTGACGGATACGAGCAGTACTTC.

This chain joins TRBV4-3 and TRBJ2-5; D is undetermined. The CDR3 totals 17 residues. Germline values: CDR1 LGHNA, CDR2 YSLEER. V was shortened by 1 base and J by 5 bases, with 20 bases between the two germline ends. Here the CDR3 DNA reads TGCGCCAGCAGCCAAGGGGTAACACCTACCTGGCTCGAGACCCAGTACTTC. Translation: CASSQGVTPTWLETQYF.

The genes are TRBV7-3 and TRBJ2-1, with D tentatively TRBD2 (5 bases). The ends were cut back, 1 base at V and 5 bases at J, with 12 bases in the middle. The V gene's germline CDR1 is SGHTA and CDR2 FQGTGA. CDR3 size: 15 residues. The CDR3 DNA follows: TGTGCCAGCAGCTTAATTGGCGGAGGCCACAATGAGCAGTTCTTC. Translating gives CASSLIGGGHNEQFF.

A remark on this clonotype: Possible read error: a much larger clone is one base away. The chain carries TRBV6-6 and TRBJ1-2, with 7 positions matching TRBD1. The CDR3 is made up of 16 amino acids. Germline assignment: CDR1 MNHNY and CDR2 SVGAGI (reference sequence). The CDR3: CTSSYTGQGGNYGYTF. The CDR3, as DNA: TGTACCAGCAGTTACACTGGGCAGGGGGGAAACTATGGCTACACCTTC.

To note about this clonotype: Being one base from a much bigger clone, this may be a read error. No conserved phenylalanine or tryptophan is present at the end of the CDR3, so a read error is the likely explanation. The gene calls are TRBV27 and TRBJ2-5; D remains unclear. Between the trimmed V and J ends, which lost 0 bases and 2 bases, there was a span of 19 bases. CDR1 is MNHEY, CDR2 SMNVEV, per germline (reference sequence). This CDR3 comprises 18 residues. The CDR3 reads CASSLSVSSMRLQETQYL. The DNA of the CDR3 is TGTGCCAGCAGTTTATCGGTTTCTAGTATGCGATTACAAGAGACCCAGTACCTC.

Details on this clonotype: A read error may explain this, as a much larger clone is one base away. The J gene is TRBJ2-3, the V gene TRBV10-3; 10 nucleotides align to TRBD2. CDR3 size: 16 residues. V trimming: 0 bases; J trimming: 5 bases; junction bases outside the gene matches: 5. Germline V gene sequence: CDR1 ENHRY, CDR2 SYGVKD. The CDR3 bases are TGTGCCATCAGTGAGTCGAAAGCTAGCGGGAGAGATACGCAGTATTTT. It is translated as CAISESKASGRDTQYF.

This clonotype has ten or more counts. V usage is TRBV27 and J usage is TRBJ2-7; 10 bases fit TRBD1. The V gene end was trimmed by 0 bases and the J gene end by 2 bases; junction bases not matched to a gene: 1. The germline V gene encodes CDR1 MNHEY and CDR2 SMNVEV (reference sequence). This CDR3 spans 15 amino acids. CDR3 residues: CASSLSGQGAYEQYF. CDR3 DNA sequence: TGTGCCAGCAGTTTATCTGGACAGGGGGCCTACGAGCAGTACTTC.

This clonotype has a count of ten or more. V is TRBV6-1 and J is TRBJ2-7; 7 positions agree with TRBD1. The V gene's germline CDR1 is MNHNS and CDR2 SASEGT. The CDR3 totals 13 residues. With V trimmed by 6 bases and J by 3 bases, 5 bases remained unmatched. Here the CDR3 DNA reads TGTGCCAGCAGGATGACAGGGCACTACGAGCAGTACTTC. This codes for CASRMTGHYEQYF.

This clonotype turned up a few times. The genes are TRBV28 and TRBJ2-7; a possible D gene is TRBD2 (6 bases). CDR1 and CDR2 from the germline V gene are MDHEN and SYDVKM. This CDR3 has 13 amino acids. V was trimmed by 3 bases and J by 2 bases, leaving 8 bases between them. CDR3 DNA sequence: TGTGCCAGCAGTTTGCGGGAACCCTACGAGCAGTACTTC. This translates into CASSLREPYEQYF.

This sequence joins TRBV6-2 or TRBV6-3 and TRBJ1-4, with a tentative D call TRBD1 (5 bases). CDR1 is MNHEY and CDR2 is SVGEGT in the germline V gene. Trimming pared 2 bases from V and 6 bases from J, leaving 13 bases between. The CDR3 length is 15 residues. The CDR3 sequence: CASSYETANDEKLFF. CDR3 bases: TGTGCCAGCAGTTACGAGACAGCGAATGATGAAAAACTGTTTTTT.

This clonotype was observed a handful of times. This CDR3 reads CAWSDHRDRGLSGANVLTF. In DNA form, the CDR3 reads TGTGCCTGGAGTGACCACCGGGACAGGGGCCTCTCTGGGGCCAACGTCCTGACTTTC. This chain connects TRBV30 to TRBJ2-6; 10 bases fit TRBD1. CDR3 length: 19 residues. Germline V gives CDR1 GTSNPN, CDR2 SVGIG (reference sequence). V shed 1 base, J shed 0 bases, and the junction held 9 bases outside the gene matches.

A remark on this clonotype: A much larger clone is a single base away; this may be a read error. The V gene is TRBV7-9, the J gene TRBJ2-2; 8 bases align to TRBD2. The CDR3 is made up of 15 amino acids. The germline gives CDR1 SEHNR, CDR2 FQNEAQ (reference sequence). The CDR3 here is CASGFTSGNTGELFF. The CDR3 DNA sequence: TGTGCCAGCGGCTTCACTAGCGGGAACACCGGGGAGCTGTTTTTT.

The chain uses TRBV20-1 and TRBJ2-7, with 14 positions matching TRBD2. The CDR3 totals 18 residues. The V segment lost 0 bases and the J segment 0 bases; nucleotides outside the gene matches: 7. In germline, CDR1 is DFQATT, CDR2 SNEGSKA (reference sequence). This CDR3 reads CSARDGGLAGAFSYEQYF. The CDR3 DNA reads as TGCAGTGCTAGAGATGGGGGACTAGCGGGGGCCTTCTCCTACGAGCAGTACTTC.

In the case of this clonotype: A much larger clone lies a single base off, so this may be a read error. V is TRBV2 and J is TRBJ1-2; the match to TRBD1 covers 8 bases. The CDR3 spans 14 residues. Germline loops: CDR1 SNHLY, CDR2 FYNNEI. The junction had 14 bases not matched to a gene; V was cut back by 7 bases and J by 10 bases. CDR3 bases: TGTGCCAGCAACTCAGTGCCGGGACAGGACTACTACACCTTC. Its protein is CASNSVPGQDYYTF.

This clonotype was seen ten or more times. The chain combines TRBV9 with TRBJ1-1; D uncertain. The CDR3 totals 14 residues. The V end was cut by 0 bases, the J end by 0 bases, with 6 bases between. The germline V gene has CDR1 SGDLS and CDR2 YYNGEE. DNA for the CDR3: TGTGCCAGCAGCGTAGTCAGTATGAACACTGAAGCTTTCTTT. This gives the protein CASSVVSMNTEAFF.

This clonotype was recorded a few times. The chain joins TRBV3-1 to TRBJ2-3; D might be TRBD2 (6 bases). Trimming removed 4 bases at V and 2 bases at J, with 19 bases between. The CDR3 sequence is 17 residues long. CDR1 is LGHDT and CDR2 is YNNKEL in the germline V gene (reference sequence). The CDR3 reads CASSPPGWDWATDTQYF. The CDR3 DNA reads TGTGCCAGCAGCCCCCCAGGGTGGGACTGGGCCACAGATACGCAGTATTTT.

Worth noting for this clonotype: A read error is likely, as this CDR3 ends without the conserved phenylalanine or tryptophan. V and J are TRBV30 and TRBJ2-3, with TRBD1 as a possible D gene (5 bases). The CDR3 has 14 amino acids. With 2 bases removed from V and 1 base from J, the gap between germline ends came to 10 bases. Germline V gene data show CDR1 as GTSNPN and CDR2 as SVGIG (reference sequence). The chain's CDR3 is CAWSRTTGTDTQYV. In DNA form, the CDR3 reads TGTGCCTGGAGTCGGACGACAGGCACAGATACGCAGTATGTT.

This clonotype was recorded many times. The gene calls are TRBV4-3 and TRBJ2-7, with 10 bases lining up with TRBD2. The CDR3 is 15 residues long. V lost 1 base and J lost 3; bases outside the gene matches: 3. Germline loops: CDR1 LGHNA, CDR2 YSLEER. In nucleotides, the CDR3 is TGCGCCAGCAGCCAAGCTGCTAGCGGGAGCTACGAGCAGTACTTC. It specifies CASSQAASGSYEQYF.

This clonotype was seen ten or more times. The chain has TRBV20-1 and TRBJ2-3, with D uncertain. Germline CDR1 and CDR2: DFQATT and SNEGSKA (reference sequence). V was clipped by 2 bases and J by 2 bases, with 5 bases between them. The CDR3 has 12 residues. The chain's CDR3 is CSARQITDTQYF. For the CDR3, the DNA is TGCAGTGCTAGACAGATCACAGATACGCAGTATTTT.

This clonotype was picked up many times. This chain connects TRBV19 to TRBJ1-1, with D unresolved. This CDR3 has 14 amino acids. V was pared by 3 bases and J by 4 bases, with 12 bases between. CDR1 LNHDA and CDR2 SQIVND come from the germline V gene (reference sequence). The CDR3 here is CASSIGVGATEAFF. The CDR3 region has the DNA TGTGCCAGTAGTATCGGGGTGGGAGCCACTGAAGCTTTCTTT.

Note on this clonotype: A much larger clone is a single base away; this may be a read error. This chain links TRBV6-5 with TRBJ2-4; possible D gene TRBD1, 6 bases. The V and J ends lost 4 bases and 2 bases respectively, with 15 bases between them. Germline V gene sequence: CDR1 MNHEY, CDR2 SVGAGI. This CDR3 contains 16 residues. CDR3 coding DNA: TGTGCCAGCAGTTGCTCGTATAGGGACACCAAAAACATTCAGTACTTC. Translation: CASSCSYRDTKNIQYF.

This clonotype was counted at least ten times. V is TRBV19 and J is TRBJ2-1; D gene unclear. The CDR3 spans 15 residues. V was pared by 5 bases and J by 3 bases, with 14 bases between. Germline CDR1 and CDR2: LNHDA and SQIVND (reference sequence). DNA for the CDR3: TGTGCCAGTAGTCCCTCCCTGACTCGCTACAATGAGCAGTTCTTC. Amino acids: CASSPSLTRYNEQFF.

In DNA, the CDR3 is TGTGCCAGTAGTATCACGTTGGCCAGGGAGCTGTTTTTT. Amino acids: CASSITLARELFF. The genes are TRBV19 and TRBJ2-2, with no clear D. Trimming removed 3 bases at V and 9 bases at J, with 11 bases between. CDR1 is LNHDA, CDR2 SQIVND, per germline (reference sequence). This CDR3 contains 13 residues.